The rows below give T cell receptor beta chains drawn from one sample of a study of beta chain features in type 1 diabetes. Profiling relied on immunoSEQ multiplex PCR, and the TCRdb table lists in-frame clones only, not all of them. Of a few hundred thousand clones listed, roughly 17% are singletons. Sequences were obtained from naive CD4+ T cells from blood. All receptors derive from a man in his thirties or forties with type 1 diabetes. Both conserved end residues are part of each CDR3. D genes are given only for firm matches. Expanded clones get a size class; other rows say once, few or many, or leave the size out.

TRBV30	-	TRBJ2-7	-	CAWSVLAYTYEQYF	TGTGCCTGGAGTGTACTAGCATATACCTACGAGCAGTACTTC
TRBV9	-	TRBJ2-4	TRBD2	CASSGGPSGTLEYF	TGTGCCAGCAGCGGAGGTCCTAGCGGGACTCTCGAATACTTC
TRBV9	-	TRBJ1-4	TRBD1	CASSVAQGAGEKLFF	TGTGCCAGCAGCGTAGCCCAGGGGGCAGGTGAAAAACTGTTTTTT
TRBV19	-	TRBJ2-2	TRBD2	CASSRTSGVNTGELFF	TGTGCCAGTAGCAGAACTAGCGGGGTGAACACCGGGGAGCTGTTTTTT
TRBV30	few	TRBJ1-1	-	CAWSPGPYTEAFF	TGTGCCTGGAGCCCAGGGCCATACACTGAAGCTTTCTTT
TRBV27	-	TRBJ2-7	-	CASSILRGEQYF	TGTGCCAGCAGTATCCTTAGAGGGGAGCAGTACTTC
TRBV7-2	few	TRBJ2-7	TRBD1	CASSRTGQYEQYF	TGTGCCAGCAGCCGGACAGGGCAATACGAGCAGTACTTC
TRBV25-1	few	TRBJ2-5	-	CASKEQTYQETQYF	TGTGCCAGCAAGGAGCAGACGTACCAAGAGACCCAGTACTTC
TRBV29-1	-	TRBJ1-1	TRBD1	CSARDRGRDTEAFF	TGCAGCGCCCGGGACAGGGGGCGGGACACTGAAGCTTTCTTT
TRBV7-6	-	TRBJ2-1	-	CASSRGNEQFF	TGTGCCAGCAGCCGAGGAAATGAGCAGTTCTTC
TRBV4-3	-	TRBJ2-1	-	CASSQGDSSYNEQFF	TGCGCCAGCAGCCAAGGGGACTCTTCCTACAATGAGCAGTTCTTC
TRBV29-1	few	TRBJ2-7	TRBD2	CSAGLAGLYEQYF	TGCAGCGCCGGACTAGCGGGGCTGTACGAGCAGTACTTC
TRBV6-5	few	TRBJ2-7	TRBD1	CASSLPGQTYEQYF	TGTGCCAGCAGTCTTCCGGGACAGACCTACGAGCAGTACTTC
TRBV30	-	TRBJ2-7	-	CAWRGDPRSSYEQYF	TGTGCCTGGAGGGGCGACCCACGGAGCTCCTACGAGCAGTACTTC